The T cell receptor beta chain described here comes from a study of early stage breast cancer tumors. Study summary: ER+/PR+/HER2- status applied to about 70% of the 16 invasive breast tumors.

This clone was found once. TCRdb's copy holds only in-frame clones and misses some; the assay was immunoSEQ multiplex PCR. The repertoire holds 60,000 to 75,000 clones, about 85% seen once, with over 3.5% in the top ten. This CDR3 spans 17 amino acids. Germline loops: CDR1 KGHSH, CDR2 LQKENI. V lost 1 base and J lost 2, with 17 bases in between. This chain links TRBV18 with TRBJ2-5; perhaps TRBD2 as D (6 bases). The sequenced sample was blood. The TCR originated in a person aged 35 to 50 with breast cancer. The CDR3 loop reads CASSPLQYGGGQETQYF. The CDR3 bases are TGTGCCAGCTCACCACTACAATACGGGGGTGGACAAGAGACCCAGTACTTC.